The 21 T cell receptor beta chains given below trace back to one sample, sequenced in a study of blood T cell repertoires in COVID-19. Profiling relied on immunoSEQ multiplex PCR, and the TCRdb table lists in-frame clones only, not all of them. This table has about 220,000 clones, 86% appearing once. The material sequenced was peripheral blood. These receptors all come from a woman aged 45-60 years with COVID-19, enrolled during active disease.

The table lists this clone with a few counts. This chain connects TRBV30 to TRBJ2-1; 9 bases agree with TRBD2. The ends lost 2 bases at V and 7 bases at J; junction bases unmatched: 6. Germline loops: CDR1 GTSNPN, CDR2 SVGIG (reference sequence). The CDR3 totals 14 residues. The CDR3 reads CAWSSSGGFNEQFF. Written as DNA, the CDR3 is TGTGCCTGGAGTTCCAGCGGGGGGTTTAATGAGCAGTTCTTC.

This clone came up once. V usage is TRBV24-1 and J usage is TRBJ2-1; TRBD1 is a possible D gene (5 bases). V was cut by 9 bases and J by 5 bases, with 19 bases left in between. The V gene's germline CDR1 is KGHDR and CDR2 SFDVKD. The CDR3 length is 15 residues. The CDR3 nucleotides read TGTGCCACCGCCCATACAGGTCTTGCGAACAATGAGCAGTTCTTC. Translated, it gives CATAHTGLANNEQFF.

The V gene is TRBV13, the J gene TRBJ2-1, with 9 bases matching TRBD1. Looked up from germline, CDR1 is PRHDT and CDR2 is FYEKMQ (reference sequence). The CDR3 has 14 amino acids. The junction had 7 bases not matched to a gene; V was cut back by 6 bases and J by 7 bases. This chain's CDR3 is CASSPRGQGNEQFF. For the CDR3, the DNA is TGTGCCAGCAGTCCTCGGGGACAGGGTAATGAGCAGTTCTTC.

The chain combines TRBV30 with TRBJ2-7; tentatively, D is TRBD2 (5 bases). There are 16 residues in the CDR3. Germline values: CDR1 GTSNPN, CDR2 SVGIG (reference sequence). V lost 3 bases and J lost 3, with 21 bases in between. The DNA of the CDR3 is TGTGCCTGGAGCCATCCCAGCCAAGGGAGAATCTACGAGCAGTACGTC. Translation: CAWSHPSQGRIYEQYV.

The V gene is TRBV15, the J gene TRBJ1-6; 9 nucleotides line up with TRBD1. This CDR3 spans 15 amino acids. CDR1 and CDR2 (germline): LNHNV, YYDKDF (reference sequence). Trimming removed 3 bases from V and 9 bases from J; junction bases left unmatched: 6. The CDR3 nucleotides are TGTGCCACCAGCAGCCCCCGACAGGGGGGTTCACCCCTCCACTTT. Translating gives CATSSPRQGGSPLHF.

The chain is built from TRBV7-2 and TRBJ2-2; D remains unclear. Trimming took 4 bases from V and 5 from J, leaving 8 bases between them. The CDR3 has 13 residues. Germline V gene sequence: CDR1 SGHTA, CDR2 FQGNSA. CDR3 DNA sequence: TGTGCCAGCAGCTACAGTCTGACCGGGGAGCTGTTTTTT. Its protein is CASSYSLTGELFF.

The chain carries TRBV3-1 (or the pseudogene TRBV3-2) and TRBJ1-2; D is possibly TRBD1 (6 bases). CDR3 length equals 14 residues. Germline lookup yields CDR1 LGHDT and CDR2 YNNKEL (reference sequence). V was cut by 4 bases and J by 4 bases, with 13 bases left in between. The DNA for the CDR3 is TGTGCCAGCAGCCGAGGGGGTATTGGCTATGGCTACACCTTC. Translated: CASSRGGIGYGYTF.

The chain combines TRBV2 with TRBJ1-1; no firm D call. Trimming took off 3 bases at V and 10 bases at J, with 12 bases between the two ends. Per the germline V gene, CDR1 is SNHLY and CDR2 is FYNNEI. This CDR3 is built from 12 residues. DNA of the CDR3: TGTGCCAGCAGTGACCAGGATCAGGCAGCTTTCTTT. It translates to CASSDQDQAAFF.

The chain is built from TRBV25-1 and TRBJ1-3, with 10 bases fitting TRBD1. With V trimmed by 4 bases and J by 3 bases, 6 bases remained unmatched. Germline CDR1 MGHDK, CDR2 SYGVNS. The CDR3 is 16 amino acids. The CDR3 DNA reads TGTGCCAGCAGTGCGGGGACAGGGGTCATTGGAAACACCATATATTTT. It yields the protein CASSAGTGVIGNTIYF.

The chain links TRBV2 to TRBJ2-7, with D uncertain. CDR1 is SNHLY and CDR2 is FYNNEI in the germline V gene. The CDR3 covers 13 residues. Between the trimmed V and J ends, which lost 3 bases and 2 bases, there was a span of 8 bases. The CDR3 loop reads CASSDPSAYEQYF. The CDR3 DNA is TGTGCCAGCAGTGACCCCAGCGCCTACGAGCAGTACTTC.

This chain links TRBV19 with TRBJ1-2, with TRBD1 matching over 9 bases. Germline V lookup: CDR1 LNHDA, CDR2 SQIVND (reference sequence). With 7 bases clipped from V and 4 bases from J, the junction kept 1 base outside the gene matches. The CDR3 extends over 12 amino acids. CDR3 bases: TGTGCCAGTAAGACAGGGGGCTATGGCTACACCTTC. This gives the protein CASKTGGYGYTF.

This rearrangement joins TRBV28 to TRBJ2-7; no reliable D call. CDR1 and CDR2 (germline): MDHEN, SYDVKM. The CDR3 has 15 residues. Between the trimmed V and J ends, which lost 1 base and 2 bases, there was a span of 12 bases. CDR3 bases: TGTGCCAGCAGTTTATCACAGCTCCCTCCCTACGAGCAGTACGTC. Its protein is CASSLSQLPPYEQYV.

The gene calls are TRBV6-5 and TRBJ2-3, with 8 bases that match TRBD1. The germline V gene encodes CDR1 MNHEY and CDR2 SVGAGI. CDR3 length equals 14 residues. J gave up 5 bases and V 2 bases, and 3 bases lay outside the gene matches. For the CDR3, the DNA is TGTGCCAGCAGTTACAGGACAGGGAGAGATACGCAGTATTTT. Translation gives CASSYRTGRDTQYF.

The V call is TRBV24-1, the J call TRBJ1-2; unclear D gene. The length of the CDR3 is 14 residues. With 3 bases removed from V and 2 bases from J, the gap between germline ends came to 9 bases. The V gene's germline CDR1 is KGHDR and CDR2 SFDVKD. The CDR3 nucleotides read TGTGCCACCAGTGATCCCCGCAGAAACTATGGCTACACCTTC. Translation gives CATSDPRRNYGYTF.

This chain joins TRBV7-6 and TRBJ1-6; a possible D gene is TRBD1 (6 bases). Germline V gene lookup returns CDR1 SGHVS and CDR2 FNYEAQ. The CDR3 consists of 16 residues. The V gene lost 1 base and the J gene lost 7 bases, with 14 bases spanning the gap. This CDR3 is CASSLGGGARNSPLHF. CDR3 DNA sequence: TGTGCCAGCAGCTTAGGGGGGGGCGCGAGGAATTCACCCCTCCACTTT.

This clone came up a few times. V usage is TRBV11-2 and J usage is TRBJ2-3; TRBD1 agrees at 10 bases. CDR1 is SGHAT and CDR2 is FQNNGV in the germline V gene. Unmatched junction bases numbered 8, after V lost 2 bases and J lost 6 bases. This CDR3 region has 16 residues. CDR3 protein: CASSLFGTGELDTQYF. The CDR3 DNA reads TGTGCCAGCAGCTTATTCGGGACAGGGGAATTGGATACGCAGTATTTT.

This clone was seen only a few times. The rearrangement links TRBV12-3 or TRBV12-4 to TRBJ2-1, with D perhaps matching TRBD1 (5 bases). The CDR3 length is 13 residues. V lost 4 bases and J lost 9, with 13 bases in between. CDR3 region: CASSWQGYGEQFF. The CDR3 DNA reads TGTGCCAGCAGTTGGCAGGGATACGGTGAGCAGTTCTTC.

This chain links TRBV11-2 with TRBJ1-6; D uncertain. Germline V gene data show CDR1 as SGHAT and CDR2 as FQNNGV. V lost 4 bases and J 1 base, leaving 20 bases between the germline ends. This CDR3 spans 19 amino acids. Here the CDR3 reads CASSSPLGRGGSYNSPLHF. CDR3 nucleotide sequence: TGTGCCAGCAGCTCGCCCCTTGGACGGGGTGGATCCTATAATTCACCCCTCCACTTT.

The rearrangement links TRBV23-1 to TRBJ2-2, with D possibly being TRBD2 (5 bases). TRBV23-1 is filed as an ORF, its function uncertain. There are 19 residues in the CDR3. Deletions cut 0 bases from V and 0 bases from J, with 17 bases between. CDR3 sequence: CASSQSFPEVYPNTGELFF. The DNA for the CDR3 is TGCGCCAGCAGTCAATCTTTCCCGGAGGTTTACCCGAACACCGGGGAGCTGTTTTTT.

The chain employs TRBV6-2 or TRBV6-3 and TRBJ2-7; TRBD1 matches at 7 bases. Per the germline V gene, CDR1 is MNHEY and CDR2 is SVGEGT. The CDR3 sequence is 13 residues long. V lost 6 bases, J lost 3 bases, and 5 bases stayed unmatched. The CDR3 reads CASSLRGNYEQYF. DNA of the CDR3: TGTGCCAGCAGCCTCAGGGGGAACTACGAGCAGTACTTC.

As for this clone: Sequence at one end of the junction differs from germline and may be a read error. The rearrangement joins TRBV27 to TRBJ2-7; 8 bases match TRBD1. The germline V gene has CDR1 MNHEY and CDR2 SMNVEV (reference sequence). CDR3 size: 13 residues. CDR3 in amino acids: CASSLQGADERDF. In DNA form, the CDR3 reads TGTGCCAGCAGTTTACAGGGGGCTGACGAGCGAGACTTC.